This TCR beta chain was profiled in a study of graft-versus-host responses after intestinal transplantation. In the case of this clone: The antigen is not known.

TCRdb's table, derived via immunoSEQ multiplex PCR, lists solely in-frame clones and lacks some. Among about 100,000 clones, about nine tenths were seen once, and the ten largest hold 0.15% to 0.2%. The CDR3 runs 16 residues. V lost 4 bases, J lost 1 base, and 7 bases stayed unmatched. The germline V gene has CDR1 SGHDT and CDR2 YYEEEE. The V call is TRBV5-6, the J call TRBJ1-5, with 8 nucleotides matching TRBD1. Sample: unstimulated CD4+ T cells sorted from spleen or lymph node cells, taken before transplant. The TCR comes from a human donor who was the organ donor for an intestinal transplant. The CDR3 here is CASSPGQGLSNQPQHF. The CDR3 DNA reads as TGTGCCAGCAGCCCAGGACAGGGTTTAAGCAATCAGCCCCAGCATTTT.